This T cell receptor (beta chain) comes out of a study of T cell changes during pregnancy in multiple sclerosis. Measured with immunoSEQ multiplex PCR; TCRdb has only the in-frame clones, and not every one. This sample has about 52,000 clones, with around 92% found just once. The TCR comes from a female donor with multiple sclerosis, enrolled in a pregnancy study. The starting material was CD4+ T cells from peripheral blood mononuclear cells, obtained in the third trimester of pregnancy.

CDR3 nucleotide sequence: TGTGCCAGCAGTGGGGGAGGCAGGGGGCATTCCGGGGAGCTGTTTTTT. Amino acid sequence: CASSGGGRGHSGELFF. V gene TRBV2 combines with J gene TRBJ2-2; TRBD1 aligns across 8 bases. The CDR3 length is 16 residues. V shed 4 bases, J shed 6 bases, and the junction held 10 bases outside the gene matches. The germline gives CDR1 SNHLY, CDR2 FYNNEI.